This T cell receptor beta chain was retrieved from a study of identical twins. The study, taken as a whole, reports: Cross-sectional statistical analysis was relied on for the conclusions, without the same donors being followed. Recombination models fit unrelated individuals' TCR alpha sharing but underestimated twins'. Low generation-probability sequences were in excess among twin-shared out-of-frame alpha sequences. There were fewer insertions in abundant cord blood beta clonotypes, but memory repertoires showed no such pattern.

TCRdb redid the calling of the 5' RACE reads with MiXCR, one entry per CDR3 protein. The table has around 550,000 distinct CDR3 sequences, roughly 15% seen once; the top ten hold roughly 0.43%. Germline V gene data show CDR1 as ENHRY and CDR2 as SYGVKD. Trimming removed 3 bases at V and 6 bases at J, with 8 bases between. CDR3 length: 12 residues. This clonotype appeared a few times. Its antigen remains unknown. The data were also submitted as part of a second study, on yellow fever vaccine responses in identical twins.

The sequencing sample was made of CD4+ T cells sorted from blood. The TCR originated in a woman under 30 in good health. This chain connects TRBV10-3 to TRBJ2-5; D might be TRBD1 (5 bases). The CDR3 spells CAISDQGQTQYF. CDR3 nucleotide sequence: TGTGCCATCAGTGACCAGGGTCAGACCCAGTACTTC.